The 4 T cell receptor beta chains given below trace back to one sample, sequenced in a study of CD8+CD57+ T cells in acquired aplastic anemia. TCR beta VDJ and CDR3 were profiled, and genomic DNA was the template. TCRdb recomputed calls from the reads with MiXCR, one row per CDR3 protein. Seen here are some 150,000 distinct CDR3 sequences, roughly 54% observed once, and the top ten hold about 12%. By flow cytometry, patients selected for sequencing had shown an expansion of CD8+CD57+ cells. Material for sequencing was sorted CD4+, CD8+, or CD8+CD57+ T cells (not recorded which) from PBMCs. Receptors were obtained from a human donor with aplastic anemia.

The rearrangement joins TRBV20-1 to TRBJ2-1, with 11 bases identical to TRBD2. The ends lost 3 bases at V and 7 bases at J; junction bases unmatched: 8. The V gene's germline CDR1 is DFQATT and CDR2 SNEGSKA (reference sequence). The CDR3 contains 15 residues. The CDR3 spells CSARTIAGGRNEQFF. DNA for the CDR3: TGCAGTGCTAGGACGATAGCGGGAGGGCGGAATGAGCAGTTCTTC.

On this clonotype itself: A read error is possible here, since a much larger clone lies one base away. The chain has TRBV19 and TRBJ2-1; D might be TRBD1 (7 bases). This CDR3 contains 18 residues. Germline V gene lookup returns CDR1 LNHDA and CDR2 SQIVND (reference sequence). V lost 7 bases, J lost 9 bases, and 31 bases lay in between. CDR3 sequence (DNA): TGTGCCAGTACTGAAGGGGCTGCCTGGCAGGGGGAGGCTGGTGAGCAGTTCTTC. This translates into CASTEGAAWQGEAGEQFF.

The chain's CDR3 is CATSDFRGTLHF. In DNA, the CDR3 is TGTGCCACCAGTGATTTTCGGGGGACCCTCCACTTT. V gene TRBV24-1 combines with J gene TRBJ1-6, with a possible D match to TRBD1 (5 bases). Germline loops: CDR1 KGHDR, CDR2 SFDVKD. Trimming removed 1 base at V and 14 bases at J, with 8 bases between. The length of the CDR3 is 12 residues.

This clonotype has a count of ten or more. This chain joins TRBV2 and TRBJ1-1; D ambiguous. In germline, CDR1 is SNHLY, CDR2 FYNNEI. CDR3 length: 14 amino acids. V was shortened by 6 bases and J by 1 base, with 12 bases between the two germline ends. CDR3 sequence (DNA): TGTGCCAGCAGAGACCTTCGACAGAACACTGAAGCTTTCTTT. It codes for CASRDLRQNTEAFF.